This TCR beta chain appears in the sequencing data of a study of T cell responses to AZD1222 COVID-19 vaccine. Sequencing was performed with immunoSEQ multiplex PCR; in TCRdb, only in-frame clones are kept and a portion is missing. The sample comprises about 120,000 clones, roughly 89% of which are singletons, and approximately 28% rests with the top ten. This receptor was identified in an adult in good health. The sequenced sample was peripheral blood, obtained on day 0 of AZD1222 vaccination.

The CDR3 DNA sequence: TGTGCCAGCAGCTTTACAGGGAGGCAAACTGAAGCTTTCTTT. Protein product: CASSFTGRQTEAFF. The J gene is TRBJ1-1, the V gene TRBV11-2, with D perhaps matching TRBD1 (6 bases). V dropped 3 bases and J dropped 5 bases, with 13 bases sitting between them. Germline V gene sequence: CDR1 SGHAT, CDR2 FQNNGV. The CDR3 length is 14 residues.